The 11 T cell receptor beta chains listed next were all sequenced from one sample in a study of blood T cell repertoires in COVID-19. Sequencing used immunoSEQ multiplex PCR; TCRdb keeps in-frame clones, though not all of them. The table has around 190,000 clones, less than 80% seen once. Sequences were obtained from peripheral blood. The receptors come from a woman between 45 and 60 years old with acute or convalescent COVID-19.

This clone was seen a few times. V gene TRBV7-2 combines with J gene TRBJ2-5, with 7 bases fitting TRBD1. This CDR3 spans 16 amino acids. Germline lookup yields CDR1 SGHTA and CDR2 FQGNSA. J gave up 2 bases and V 1 base, and 7 bases lay outside the gene matches. The CDR3 DNA reads as TGTGCCAGCAGCTTAGGCTCGTCGGGACAGCAAGAGACCCAGTACTTC. Protein sequence: CASSLGSSGQQETQYF.

The V and J genes are TRBV28 and TRBJ2-7; TRBD2 matches at 8 bases. The ends lost 5 bases at V and 3 bases at J; junction bases unmatched: 6. The length of the CDR3 is 14 residues. CDR1 MDHEN and CDR2 SYDVKM come from the germline V gene. Here the CDR3 reads CASSIGGLDYEQYF. Written as DNA, the CDR3 is TGTGCCAGCAGTATCGGGGGACTAGACTACGAGCAGTACTTC.

CDR3 bases: TGTGCCAGCAGCTTACGAGGGGGAAACACCATATATTTT. As protein: CASSLRGGNTIYF. This sequence joins TRBV7-9 and TRBJ1-3, with unresolved D. V was trimmed by 2 bases and J by 4 bases, leaving 6 bases between them. Germline loops: CDR1 SEHNR, CDR2 FQNEAQ (reference sequence). CDR3 length equals 13 residues.

V is TRBV19 and J is TRBJ2-3; D may be TRBD1 (6 bases). This CDR3 is 20 amino acids long. The V end lost 6 bases, the J end lost 4 bases, and 32 bases lay between the germline ends. Germline lookup yields CDR1 LNHDA and CDR2 SQIVND (reference sequence). This CDR3 is CASSRRIFQTGQSEADTQYF. The CDR3 coding sequence is TGTGCCAGTAGCCGTCGTATATTCCAGACAGGCCAAAGCGAGGCAGATACGCAGTATTTT.

The chain recombines TRBV10-3 with TRBJ1-3, with 8 bases matching TRBD1. Germline lookup yields CDR1 ENHRY and CDR2 SYGVKD. Trimming took 5 bases from V and 0 from J; bases not matched to a gene: 6. CDR3 length: 16 residues. CDR3 nucleotides: TGTGCCATCAGTCGGACAGGGCTACACTCTGGAAACACCATATATTTT. Its translation: CAISRTGLHSGNTIYF.

The V and J genes are TRBV6-2 or TRBV6-3 and TRBJ1-2; TRBD1 agrees at 8 bases. Germline loops: CDR1 MNHEY, CDR2 SVGEGT. The CDR3 length is 13 residues. J lost 10 bases, V lost 6 bases, and 10 bases had no gene match. CDR3 sequence reads: CASSSRDRRYYTF. For the CDR3, the DNA is TGTGCCAGCAGCAGCCGGGACAGGAGATACTACACCTTC.

This clone was seen just once. The rearrangement links TRBV29-1 to TRBJ2-5; TRBD1 aligns across 8 bases. Germline trimming cut 8 bases from V and 5 bases from J; bases unmatched to any gene: 10. From germline, CDR1 is SQVTM and CDR2 ANQGSEA. The CDR3 length is 13 residues. CDR3 DNA: TGCAGCACTCAGCAGGGGGCGGGTGAGACCCAGTACTTC. This codes for CSTQQGAGETQYF.

V usage is TRBV6-1 and J usage is TRBJ2-7, with TRBD1 as a possible D gene (5 bases). Germline lookup yields CDR1 MNHNS and CDR2 SASEGT. Trimming removed 2 bases from V and 12 bases from J, with 14 bases in between. The CDR3 length is 12 residues. This CDR3 reads CASSERGSSWYF. The DNA of the CDR3 is TGTGCCAGCAGTGAAAGGGGCAGCTCTTGGTACTTC.

CDR3 in amino acids: CASRDRARWEAFF. The CDR3 DNA is TGTGCCAGCAGGGACAGGGCGCGGTGGGAAGCTTTCTTT. V is TRBV28 and J is TRBJ1-1; 8 bases match TRBD1. Germline V gene sequence: CDR1 MDHEN, CDR2 SYDVKM. The CDR3 is made up of 13 amino acids. V dropped 6 bases and J dropped 8; count of bases not matched to a gene: 8.

The chain couples TRBV9 to TRBJ2-7; 9 bases align to TRBD1. The ends lost 3 bases at V and 2 bases at J; junction bases unmatched: 3. In germline, CDR1 is SGDLS, CDR2 YYNGEE. The CDR3 totals 14 residues. CDR3 loop: CASSAGTGPYEQYF. CDR3 nucleotides: TGTGCCAGCAGCGCCGGGACAGGGCCCTACGAGCAGTACTTC.

V usage is TRBV27 and J usage is TRBJ1-4; the D is unclear. In germline, CDR1 is MNHEY, CDR2 SMNVEV (reference sequence). This CDR3 region has 15 residues. Between the trimmed V and J ends, which lost 5 bases and 0 bases, there was a span of 10 bases. The CDR3: CASSTEGATNEKLFF. CDR3 coding DNA: TGTGCCAGCAGTACGGAGGGTGCAACTAATGAAAAACTGTTTTTT.